This T cell receptor beta chain was recorded in a study of identical twins. This clonotype was observed a handful of times. Its cognate antigen is unknown. Findings of the study overall: Among monozygotic twins, out-of-frame TCR alpha sharing exceeded what models predicted. Conclusions leaned on cross-sectional statistical analysis and did not track the same donors over time. Twins' surplus sharing was weaker for beta out-of-frame sequences.

TCRdb itself ran the 5' RACE reads through MiXCR, one entry per CDR3 protein. The sample holds around 240,000 distinct CDR3 sequences, roughly a tenth seen once. Material for sequencing was memory T cells sorted from blood. The receptor's source is a man aged 45-65 years in good health.

CDR3 sequence reads: CASSQEGQGKGRGGGYTF. CDR3 in DNA: TGTGCCAGCAGCCAAGAGGGGCAGGGGAAGGGGCGCGGAGGGGGCTACACCTTC. The chain is built from TRBV3-1 and TRBJ1-2; D is possibly TRBD1 (6 bases). CDR1 LGHDT and CDR2 YNNKEL come from the germline V gene (reference sequence). The V and J ends lost 0 bases and 8 bases respectively, with 25 bases between them. The CDR3 is made up of 18 amino acids.